Given below is one T cell receptor beta chain in context. Its antigen remains unknown. The data originate from a study of T cell repertoires in cytomegalovirus infection. Study-wide context: Public TCR beta signatures were indicative of both CMV infection and a matching HLA type.

TCRdb re-analysed the reads in MiXCR, keeping a single row per CDR3 protein. This sample carries around 530,000 distinct CDR3 sequences, approximately 16% of them seen once, and the ten largest clones take under 30%. Findings and limits, study-wide: Frequencies of public TCR beta families were cumulated, and this identified carriers of CMV plus the relevant HLA. The response measured ex vivo was dominated by TCR beta clonotypes (HLA-C-restricted and CMV-specific).

The V end lost 5 bases, the J end lost 11 bases, and 13 bases lay between the germline ends. Per the germline V gene, CDR1 is MNHNY and CDR2 is SVGAGI (reference sequence). This CDR3 has 13 amino acids. V usage is TRBV6-6 and J usage is TRBJ1-6; D remains unclear. The sequencing sample was made of CD8+ T cells from PBMCs. This receptor was obtained from a human donor in good health (CMV status not recorded). Some clones in this sample may be carry-over from other donors' samples. CDR3 residues: CASSPRRVTPLHF. CDR3 DNA: TGTGCCAGCAGTCCCCGAAGGGTAACACCCCTCCACTTT.